One and the same sample provided the 26 T cell receptor beta chains below, sequenced in a study of CD8 T cells in ankylosing spondylitis. TCRdb redid the calling of the 5' RACE reads with MiXCR, one entry per CDR3 protein. The sample has roughly 160,000 distinct CDR3 sequences, about 9.9% seen once. The specimen sequenced was blood, either unsorted or a sorted T cell fraction (not recorded which). Every receptor here comes from a male donor with ankylosing spondylitis or in good health (not recorded which).

Ten or more counts support this clonotype. This sequence joins TRBV20-1 and TRBJ2-5, with D unresolved. The germline V gene has CDR1 DFQATT and CDR2 SNEGSKA (reference sequence). Trimming took 1 base from V and 1 from J, leaving 4 bases between them. The CDR3 has 12 amino acids. The CDR3 nucleotides read TGCAGTGCTAGAGGCGGCCAAGAGACCCAGTACTTC. Its protein is CSARGGQETQYF.

This clonotype occurred many times. The CDR3 nucleotides are TGTGCCAGCAGCCAGATCGGGGGGGCCACAGATACGCAGTATTTT. This sequence encodes CASSQIGGATDTQYF. The genes are TRBV5-6 and TRBJ2-3; TRBD2 matches 8 bases. The J segment lost 2 bases and the V segment lost 4 bases, leaving 6 bases of the junction unmatched. The germline V gene has CDR1 SGHDT and CDR2 YYEEEE. This CDR3 spans 15 amino acids.

This clonotype was detected many times. The chain has TRBV19 and TRBJ1-5, with D maybe TRBD1 (5 bases). V gave up 9 bases and J gave up 8 bases, with 11 bases separating them. CDR1 is LNHDA, CDR2 SQIVND, per germline (reference sequence). The CDR3 runs 11 residues. The CDR3 bases are TGTGCCAGCGGGGCCCGAGAGCCCCAGCATTTT. This codes for CASGAREPQHF.

This clonotype was seen at least ten times. The V call is TRBV19, the J call TRBJ2-1; a weak D match, TRBD1 (6 bases). The CDR3 runs to 15 residues. Germline loops: CDR1 LNHDA, CDR2 SQIVND (reference sequence). V was trimmed by 1 base and J by 6 bases, leaving 13 bases between them. The CDR3 reads CASSIGYRAGNEQFF. The CDR3 DNA sequence: TGTGCCAGTAGTATAGGTTACAGGGCCGGCAATGAGCAGTTCTTC.

The table lists this clonotype with a few counts. The CDR3 here is CASGLVGGTDTQYF. In DNA, the CDR3 is TGTGCTAGTGGTTTGGTAGGTGGCACAGATACGCAGTATTTT. The rearrangement links TRBV12-5 to TRBJ2-3, with D unresolved. Germline loops: CDR1 LGHNT, CDR2 FRNRAP. The CDR3 has 14 amino acids. Trimming cost V 0 bases and J 1 base, with 5 bases left between them.

Many counts were recorded for this clonotype. The chain employs TRBV5-1 and TRBJ1-1, with a weak D call TRBD1 (6 bases). The germline V and J ends were trimmed by 2 bases and 3 bases, with 11 bases remaining between them. CDR3 length: 14 amino acids. CDR1 and CDR2 from the germline V gene are SGHRS and YFSETQ. The CDR3 here is CASSLNQGYTEAFF. The CDR3 DNA is TGCGCCAGCAGCTTAAATCAGGGGTACACTGAAGCTTTCTTT.

This clonotype was detected only a few times. The rearrangement uses TRBV11-3 and TRBJ1-4; 7 nucleotides line up with TRBD1. There are 14 residues in the CDR3. Looked up from germline, CDR1 is SGHNT and CDR2 is YENEEA. V shed 3 bases, J shed 5 bases, and the junction held 3 bases outside the gene matches. The CDR3: CASSFRDSNEKLFF. In nucleotides, the CDR3 is TGTGCCAGCAGCTTTAGGGACAGCAATGAAAAACTGTTTTTT. Looking up the rest from reference TRBV11-3 and TRBJ1-4 gives the full variable domain: EAGVVQSPRYKIIEKKQPVAFWCNPISGHNTLYWYLQNLGQGPELLIRYENEEAVDDSQLPKDRFSAERLKGVDSTLKIQPAELGDSAVYLCASSFRDSNEKLFFGSGTQLSVL.

This clonotype was counted between two and nine times. This rearrangement joins TRBV20-1 to TRBJ2-3; 7 positions match TRBD1. Trimming cost V 5 bases and J 0 bases; bases outside gene matches: 8. Germline loops: CDR1 DFQATT, CDR2 SNEGSKA (reference sequence). The CDR3 consists of 15 residues. This CDR3 reads CSADPGQTSTDTQYF. The CDR3, as DNA: TGCAGTGCTGACCCGGGACAGACTAGCACAGATACGCAGTATTTT.

The V gene is TRBV6-6, the J gene TRBJ2-7; D gene unclear. Trimming left V 4 bases short and J 2 bases short, with 9 bases between. The CDR3 is 13 amino acids. Germline V lookup: CDR1 MNHNY, CDR2 SVGAGI (reference sequence). The CDR3, as DNA: TGTGCCAGCAGTTGGTCCAACACCTACGAGCAGTACTTC. It translates to CASSWSNTYEQYF.

In its sample, this clonotype was seen many times. This chain links TRBV27 with TRBJ1-1; 7 bases match TRBD1. J gave up 7 bases and V 1 base, and 0 bases lay outside the gene matches. CDR1 and CDR2 from the germline V gene are MNHEY and SMNVEV (reference sequence). This CDR3 comprises 12 residues. CDR3: CASSLYRGEAFF. CDR3 DNA: TGTGCCAGCAGTTTATACAGGGGTGAAGCTTTCTTT.

The sample holds many counts of this clonotype. The chain combines TRBV5-1 with TRBJ1-1, with 11 bases that match TRBD1. Germline assignment: CDR1 SGHRS and CDR2 YFSETQ. This CDR3 is 14 amino acids long. Unmatched junction bases numbered 7, after V lost 4 bases and J lost 8 bases. This CDR3 is CASSRTGQGVEAFF. The CDR3, as DNA: TGCGCCAGCAGCCGAACGGGACAGGGGGTAGAAGCTTTCTTT.

The V and J genes are TRBV5-5 and TRBJ2-7; TRBD1 matches 7 bases. The V and J ends lost 4 bases and 6 bases, in that order; junction bases with no gene match: 13. The germline V gene encodes CDR1 SGHKS and CDR2 YYEKEE (reference sequence). CDR3 length: 15 residues. The CDR3 DNA sequence: TGTGCCAGCAGCCCAGGGGACAGACCTCTGCCCGAGCAGTACTTC. This gives the protein CASSPGDRPLPEQYF.

This clonotype was counted many times. The chain recombines TRBV12-3 or TRBV12-4 with TRBJ2-2, with 11 bases matching TRBD2. The CDR3 has 15 amino acids. V trimming: 6 bases; J trimming: 7 bases; junction bases outside the gene matches: 7. The CDR3 loop is CASSQLAGVSGELFF. The CDR3 DNA reads as TGTGCCAGCAGCCAACTAGCGGGAGTCAGCGGGGAGCTGTTTTTT.

This clonotype was seen a few times. The CDR3 reads CASRSLRQGTTYEQYF. In nucleotides, the CDR3 is TGTGCCAGCAGATCGCTGAGACAGGGAACGACCTACGAGCAGTACTTC. The genes are TRBV6-2 or TRBV6-3 and TRBJ2-7; 7 positions match TRBD1. There are 16 residues in the CDR3. The germline V gene encodes CDR1 MNHEY and CDR2 SVGEGT. V lost 6 bases and J lost 2; bases outside the gene matches: 13.

The chain has TRBV5-1 and TRBJ1-6; D ambiguous. Looked up from germline, CDR1 is SGHRS and CDR2 is YFSETQ. V lost 4 bases to trimming and J lost 7 bases, with 9 bases between them. The CDR3 contains 13 residues. The CDR3 nucleotides are TGCGCCAGCAGCGCTACGGGGAATTCACCCCTCCACTTT. Translated, it gives CASSATGNSPLHF. The whole variable domain, filled in from reference TRBV5-1 and TRBJ1-6, reads KAGVTQTPRYLIKTRGQQVTLSCSPISGHRSVSWYQQTPGQGLQFLFEYFSETQRNKGNFPGRFSGRQFSNSRSEMNVSTLELGDSALYLCASSATGNSPLHFGNGTRLTVT.

This clonotype was found many times. The J gene is TRBJ1-1, the V gene TRBV5-5; the D is unclear. Germline CDR1 is SGHKS and CDR2 is YYEKEE (reference sequence). The length of the CDR3 is 16 residues. Trimming removed 0 bases from V and 3 bases from J, with 15 bases in between. CDR3 region: CASSLAPPVRDTEAFF. CDR3 in DNA: TGTGCCAGCAGCTTGGCCCCCCCAGTGAGAGACACTGAAGCTTTCTTT. Filled out from reference TRBV5-5 and TRBJ1-1, the complete variable domain reads DAGVTQSPTHLIKTRGQQVTLRCSPISGHKSVSWYQQVLGQGPQFIFQYYEKEERGRGNFPDRFSARQFPNYSSELNVNALLLGDSALYLCASSLAPPVRDTEAFFGQGTRLTVV.

This rearrangement joins TRBV5-1 to TRBJ1-2; D not certain. V was clipped by 0 bases and J by 6 bases, with 12 bases between them. CDR1 SGHRS and CDR2 YFSETQ come from the germline V gene. The CDR3 is made up of 14 amino acids. CDR3 nucleotides: TGCGCCAGCAGCTTGGAAGGGCGGGAGGATGGCTACACCTTC. The encoded protein is CASSLEGREDGYTF.

This clonotype was detected ten times or more. The chain recombines TRBV5-1 with TRBJ1-1, with TRBD1 identical over 7 bases. Germline CDR1 reads SGHRS; CDR2 reads YFSETQ. V shed 0 bases and J 3 bases; nucleotides not matched to a gene: 2. This CDR3 has 14 residues. The CDR3 sequence is CASSLDRGDTEAFF. The DNA of the CDR3 is TGCGCCAGCAGCTTGGACAGGGGAGACACTGAAGCTTTCTTT.

This clonotype occurred a few times. This rearrangement joins TRBV9 to TRBJ2-5, with 7 bases fitting TRBD1. There are 15 residues in the CDR3. From germline, CDR1 is SGDLS and CDR2 YYNGEE. V trimming: 3 bases; J trimming: 2 bases; junction bases outside the gene matches: 7. This CDR3 reads CASSEGQHEQETQYF. CDR3 bases: TGTGCCAGCAGCGAGGGACAGCACGAGCAAGAGACCCAGTACTTC.

This clonotype was seen a few times. V usage is TRBV5-1 and J usage is TRBJ2-1; D is unresolved. This CDR3 region has 14 residues. The germline gives CDR1 SGHRS, CDR2 YFSETQ. Trimming shortened V by 4 bases and J by 5 bases, and 13 bases separated the two germline ends. The CDR3: CASSKEGSDNEQFF. CDR3 nucleotide sequence: TGCGCCAGCAGCAAGGAAGGGTCGGACAATGAGCAGTTCTTC.

The sample holds many counts of this clonotype. The chain uses TRBV12-3 or TRBV12-4 and TRBJ1-2; D unresolved. V was shortened by 3 bases and J by 2 bases, with 13 bases between the two germline ends. This CDR3 comprises 15 residues. The CDR3 protein is CASSFGDGVNYGYTF. In DNA, the CDR3 is TGTGCCAGCAGTTTCGGAGACGGAGTAAACTATGGCTACACCTTC.

The chain uses TRBV5-1 and TRBJ2-2, with 8 bases aligning to TRBD1. The CDR3 sequence is 15 residues long. CDR1 and CDR2 (germline): SGHRS, YFSETQ. V shed 4 bases, J shed 5 bases, and the junction held 7 bases outside the gene matches. CDR3 in DNA: TGCGCCAGCAGCCCCCAGGGGGCCGAGACCGGGGAGCTGTTTTTT. The encoded protein is CASSPQGAETGELFF.

This clonotype was seen repeatedly, ten times or more. This chain connects TRBV12-3 or TRBV12-4 to TRBJ2-7, with 7 bases aligning to TRBD1. The CDR3 extends over 15 amino acids. The trim removed 3 bases at V and 0 bases at J, leaving 5 bases unmatched. The CDR3 spells CASSFGGQSSYEQYF. The DNA of the CDR3 is TGTGCCAGCAGTTTTGGGGGACAGAGCTCCTACGAGCAGTACTTC.

This clonotype was seen many times. The V call is TRBV6-1, the J call TRBJ2-1; D is unresolved. CDR1 and CDR2 (germline): MNHNS, SASEGT. The CDR3 has 15 amino acids. The V gene lost 6 bases and the J gene lost 2 bases, with 14 bases spanning the gap. The CDR3 spells CASSPTAGTYNEQFF. The CDR3 nucleotides read TGTGCCAGCAGCCCCACGGCCGGAACCTACAATGAGCAGTTCTTC.

This clonotype showed up many times. V and J are TRBV10-3 and TRBJ2-4; perhaps TRBD1 as D (5 bases). The CDR3 extends over 16 amino acids. Trimming took off 0 bases at V and 1 base at J, with 10 bases between the two ends. CDR1 is ENHRY, CDR2 SYGVKD, per germline. CDR3 sequence (DNA): TGTGCCATCAGTGAGTCGAGCAAGGGGGCCAAAAACATTCAGTACTTC. This sequence encodes CAISESSKGAKNIQYF.

This clonotype showed up just a few times. The rearrangement joins TRBV12-3 or TRBV12-4 to TRBJ2-1; D perhaps matches TRBD1 (5 bases). V was pared by 7 bases and J by 5 bases, with 9 bases between. This CDR3 has 12 amino acids. For the CDR3, the DNA is TGTGCCAGCACTGGGGCCCACAATGAGCAGTTCTTC. It codes for CASTGAHNEQFF.